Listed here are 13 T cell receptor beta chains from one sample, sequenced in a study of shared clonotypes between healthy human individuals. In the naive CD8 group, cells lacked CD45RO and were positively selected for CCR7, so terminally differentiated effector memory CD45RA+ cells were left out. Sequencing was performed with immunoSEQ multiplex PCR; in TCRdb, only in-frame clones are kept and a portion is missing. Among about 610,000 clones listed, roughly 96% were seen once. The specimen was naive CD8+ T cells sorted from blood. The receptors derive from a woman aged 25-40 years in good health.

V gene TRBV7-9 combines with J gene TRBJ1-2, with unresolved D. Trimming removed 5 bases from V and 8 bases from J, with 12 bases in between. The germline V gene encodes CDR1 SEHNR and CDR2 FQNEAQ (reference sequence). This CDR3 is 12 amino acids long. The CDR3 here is CASSPPGEGYTF. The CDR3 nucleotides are TGTGCCAGCAGCCCTCCGGGTGAGGGCTACACCTTC.

This CDR3 reads CASSPPSPVNYGYTF. The DNA for the CDR3 is TGCGCCAGCAGCCCCCCTAGTCCCGTGAACTATGGCTACACCTTC. This chain joins TRBV4-1 and TRBJ1-2; D call uncertain. Germline lookup yields CDR1 MGHRA and CDR2 YSYEKL. Trimming left V 4 bases short and J 2 bases short, with 14 bases between. The CDR3 runs 15 residues.

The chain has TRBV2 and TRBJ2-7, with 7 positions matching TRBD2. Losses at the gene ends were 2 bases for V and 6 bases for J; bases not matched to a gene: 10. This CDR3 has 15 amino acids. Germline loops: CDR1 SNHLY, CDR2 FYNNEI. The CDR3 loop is CASSELAAGSLEQYF. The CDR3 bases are TGTGCCAGCAGTGAACTAGCGGCGGGGTCCCTCGAGCAGTACTTC.

CDR3 sequence: CASSNRLGTDEQFF. As DNA, the CDR3 is TGTGCCAGCAGCAATCGACTAGGTACAGATGAGCAGTTCTTC. This sequence joins TRBV11-2 and TRBJ2-1, with D perhaps TRBD2 (6 bases). Germline V CDR1 and CDR2: SGHAT, FQNNGV. This CDR3 spans 14 amino acids. The germline V and J ends were trimmed by 5 bases and 8 bases, with 16 bases remaining between them.

Here the CDR3 reads CASSRANFYGYTF. In DNA form, the CDR3 reads TGTGCCAGCAGCCGGGCGAACTTCTATGGCTACACCTTC. The chain has TRBV7-4 and TRBJ1-2; D unclear. This CDR3 region has 13 residues. Germline V lookup: CDR1 SGHVT, CDR2 SQSDAQ. V was cut by 5 bases and J by 4 bases, with 11 bases left in between.

The CDR3 is CASSQGGPNQPQHF. The CDR3 bases are TGTGCCAGCAGTCAGGGGGGCCCAAACCAGCCCCAGCATTTT. V and J are TRBV27 and TRBJ1-5, with TRBD1 matching 7 bases. The trim removed 5 bases at V and 7 bases at J, leaving 8 bases unmatched. From germline, CDR1 is MNHEY and CDR2 SMNVEV (reference sequence). This CDR3 has 14 amino acids.

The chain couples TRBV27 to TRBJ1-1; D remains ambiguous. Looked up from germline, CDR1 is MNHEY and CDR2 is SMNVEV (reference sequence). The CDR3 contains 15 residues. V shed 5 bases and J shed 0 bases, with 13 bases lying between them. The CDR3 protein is CASSLGLSMNTEAFF. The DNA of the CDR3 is TGTGCCAGCAGTCTCGGACTGAGCATGAACACTGAAGCTTTCTTT.

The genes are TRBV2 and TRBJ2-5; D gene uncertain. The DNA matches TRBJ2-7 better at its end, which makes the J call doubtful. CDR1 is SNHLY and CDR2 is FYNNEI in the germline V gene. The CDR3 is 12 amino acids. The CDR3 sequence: CASSDIPYEQYF. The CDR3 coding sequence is TGTGCCAGCAGTGATATTCCCTACGAGCAGTACTTC.

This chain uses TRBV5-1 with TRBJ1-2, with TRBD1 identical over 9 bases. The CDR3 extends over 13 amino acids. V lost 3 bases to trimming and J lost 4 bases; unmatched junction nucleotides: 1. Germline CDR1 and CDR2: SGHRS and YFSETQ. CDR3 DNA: TGCGCCAGCAGCTCGGACAGGGGCTATGGCTACACCTTC. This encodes CASSSDRGYGYTF.

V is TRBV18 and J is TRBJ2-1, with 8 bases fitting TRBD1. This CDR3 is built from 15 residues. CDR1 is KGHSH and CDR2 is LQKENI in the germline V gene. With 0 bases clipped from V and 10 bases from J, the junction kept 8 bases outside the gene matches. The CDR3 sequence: CASSPPTGQDEEQFF. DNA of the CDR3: TGTGCCAGCTCACCACCGACGGGACAGGATGAGGAGCAGTTCTTC.

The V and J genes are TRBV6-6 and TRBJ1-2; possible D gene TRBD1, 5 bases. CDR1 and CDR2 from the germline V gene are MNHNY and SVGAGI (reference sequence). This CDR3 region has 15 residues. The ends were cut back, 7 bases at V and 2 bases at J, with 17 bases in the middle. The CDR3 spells CASTQWAGDNYGYTF. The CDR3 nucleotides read TGTGCCAGCACCCAGTGGGCGGGGGACAACTATGGCTACACCTTC.

CDR3 nucleotide sequence: TGTGCCACCAGCAGAGAACTAGTAAGCTACGAGCAGTACTTC. It encodes CATSRELVSYEQYF. The chain uses TRBV15 and TRBJ2-5; tentatively, D is TRBD2 (5 bases). TRBJ2-7 matches the DNA end more closely, so the J call is doubtful. CDR1 and CDR2 from the germline V gene are LNHNV and YYDKDF (reference sequence). The CDR3 contains 14 residues.

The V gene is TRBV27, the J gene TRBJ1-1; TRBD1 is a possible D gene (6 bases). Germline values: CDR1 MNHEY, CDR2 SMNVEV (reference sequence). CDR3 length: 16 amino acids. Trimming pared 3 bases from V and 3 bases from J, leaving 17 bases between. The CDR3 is CASSFAPGAGYTEAFF. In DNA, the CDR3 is TGTGCCAGCAGTTTCGCCCCAGGGGCGGGTTACACTGAAGCTTTCTTT.